This section outlines one TCR beta chain sequence together with its context. This entry belongs to a study of blood T cell repertoires in COVID-19. Study-wide background: From T cells, B-cell-depleted T cells, or PBMCs came the material, which was cDNA or gDNA.

Some clones are missing from TCRdb's copy, which holds only in-frame ones; the method was immunoSEQ multiplex PCR. This sample has around 170,000 clones, with roughly 80% found just once. Germline trimming cut 2 bases from V and 6 bases from J; bases unmatched to any gene: 12. This CDR3 is built from 17 residues. Per the germline V gene, CDR1 is LNHDA and CDR2 is SQIVND (reference sequence). The chain has TRBV19 and TRBJ1-4; 7 bases are shared with TRBD1. Source material: PBMCs or T cells enriched from blood (not recorded which). The source is a man aged 45-65 years who had recovered from COVID-19. The CDR3 coding sequence is TGTGCCAGTAGTATACGCGGGACAGCTAAACTTCATGAAAAACTGTTTTTT. It translates to CASSIRGTAKLHEKLFF.